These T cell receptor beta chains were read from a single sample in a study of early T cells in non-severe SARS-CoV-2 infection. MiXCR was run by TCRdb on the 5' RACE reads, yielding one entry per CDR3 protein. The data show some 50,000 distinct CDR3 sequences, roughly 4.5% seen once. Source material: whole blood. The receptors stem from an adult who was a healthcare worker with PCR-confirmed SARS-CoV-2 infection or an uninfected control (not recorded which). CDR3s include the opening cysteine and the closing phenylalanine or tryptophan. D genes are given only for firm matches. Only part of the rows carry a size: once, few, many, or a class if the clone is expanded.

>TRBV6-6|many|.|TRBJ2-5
CASSYYQETQYF
TGTGCCAGCAGTTACTACCAAGAGACCCAGTACTTC
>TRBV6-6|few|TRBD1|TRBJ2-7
CASTPTGAYEQYF
TGTGCCAGCACCCCGACAGGGGCCTACGAGCAGTACTTC
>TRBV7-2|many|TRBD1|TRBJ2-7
CASSLRGRNPYEQYF
TGTGCCAGCAGCTTAAGGGGGCGTAATCCCTACGAGCAGTACTTC
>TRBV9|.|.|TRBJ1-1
CASSSRRAGVGTEAFF
TGTGCCAGCAGCTCCCGTCGGGCAGGGGTGGGGACTGAAGCTTTCTTT
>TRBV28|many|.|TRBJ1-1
CASSSRRKNEAFF
TGTGCCAGCAGTTCTAGACGGAAGAATGAAGCTTTCTTT
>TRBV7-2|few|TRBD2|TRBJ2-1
CASSLGTSGAAYNEQFF
TGTGCCAGCAGCTTAGGGACTAGCGGGGCTGCCTACAATGAGCAGTTCTTC
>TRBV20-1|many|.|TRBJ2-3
CSARDSRARHSTDTQYF
TGCAGTGCTAGAGATTCCAGGGCAAGGCATAGCACAGATACGCAGTATTTT
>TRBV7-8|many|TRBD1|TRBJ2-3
CASSLAGTGNSDTQYF
TGTGCCAGCAGCTTGGCCGGGACAGGGAATTCAGATACGCAGTATTTT
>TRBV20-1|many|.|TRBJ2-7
CSARVTGPGAEQYF
TGCAGTGCTAGAGTGACCGGGCCCGGGGCCGAGCAGTACTTC
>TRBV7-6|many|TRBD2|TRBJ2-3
CASSSLAGGVDTQYF
TGTGCCAGCAGCTCCCTAGCGGGGGGGGTCGATACGCAGTATTTT
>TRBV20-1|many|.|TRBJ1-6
CSAREAGKVDSPLHF
TGCAGTGCTAGAGAAGCAGGGAAAGTCGATTCACCCCTCCACTTT
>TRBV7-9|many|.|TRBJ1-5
CASSFIGDDPQHF
TGTGCCAGCAGCTTTATCGGTGATGACCCCCAGCATTTT
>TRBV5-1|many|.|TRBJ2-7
CASSLVGLDPDEQYF
TGCGCCAGCAGCTTGGTAGGTTTGGACCCGGACGAGCAGTACTTC